This T cell receptor beta chain derives from a study of cytomegalovirus exposure and HLA in healthy donors. As concerns this clone: As the CDR3 is not closed by the conserved phenylalanine or tryptophan, this likely results from a read error.

With 60 Vbeta and 13 Jbeta primers, the PCR was carried out. Assay used: immunoSEQ multiplex PCR; TCRdb lists only in-frame clones, some missing. The sample lists about 130,000 clones; approximately 80% were seen once. V was pared by 6 bases and J by 3 bases, with 3 bases of the junction left unmatched. The V gene's germline CDR1 is MDHEN and CDR2 SYDVKM. The CDR3 sequence is 13 residues long. The material sequenced was PBMCs. The chain couples TRBV28 to TRBJ2-7, with 9 bases identical to TRBD1. This TCR derives from a male donor in good health and CMV-seropositive. CDR3: CASRGQGFYEQYL. The DNA of the CDR3 is TGTGCCAGCAGGGGACAGGGTTTCTACGAGCAGTACCTC.